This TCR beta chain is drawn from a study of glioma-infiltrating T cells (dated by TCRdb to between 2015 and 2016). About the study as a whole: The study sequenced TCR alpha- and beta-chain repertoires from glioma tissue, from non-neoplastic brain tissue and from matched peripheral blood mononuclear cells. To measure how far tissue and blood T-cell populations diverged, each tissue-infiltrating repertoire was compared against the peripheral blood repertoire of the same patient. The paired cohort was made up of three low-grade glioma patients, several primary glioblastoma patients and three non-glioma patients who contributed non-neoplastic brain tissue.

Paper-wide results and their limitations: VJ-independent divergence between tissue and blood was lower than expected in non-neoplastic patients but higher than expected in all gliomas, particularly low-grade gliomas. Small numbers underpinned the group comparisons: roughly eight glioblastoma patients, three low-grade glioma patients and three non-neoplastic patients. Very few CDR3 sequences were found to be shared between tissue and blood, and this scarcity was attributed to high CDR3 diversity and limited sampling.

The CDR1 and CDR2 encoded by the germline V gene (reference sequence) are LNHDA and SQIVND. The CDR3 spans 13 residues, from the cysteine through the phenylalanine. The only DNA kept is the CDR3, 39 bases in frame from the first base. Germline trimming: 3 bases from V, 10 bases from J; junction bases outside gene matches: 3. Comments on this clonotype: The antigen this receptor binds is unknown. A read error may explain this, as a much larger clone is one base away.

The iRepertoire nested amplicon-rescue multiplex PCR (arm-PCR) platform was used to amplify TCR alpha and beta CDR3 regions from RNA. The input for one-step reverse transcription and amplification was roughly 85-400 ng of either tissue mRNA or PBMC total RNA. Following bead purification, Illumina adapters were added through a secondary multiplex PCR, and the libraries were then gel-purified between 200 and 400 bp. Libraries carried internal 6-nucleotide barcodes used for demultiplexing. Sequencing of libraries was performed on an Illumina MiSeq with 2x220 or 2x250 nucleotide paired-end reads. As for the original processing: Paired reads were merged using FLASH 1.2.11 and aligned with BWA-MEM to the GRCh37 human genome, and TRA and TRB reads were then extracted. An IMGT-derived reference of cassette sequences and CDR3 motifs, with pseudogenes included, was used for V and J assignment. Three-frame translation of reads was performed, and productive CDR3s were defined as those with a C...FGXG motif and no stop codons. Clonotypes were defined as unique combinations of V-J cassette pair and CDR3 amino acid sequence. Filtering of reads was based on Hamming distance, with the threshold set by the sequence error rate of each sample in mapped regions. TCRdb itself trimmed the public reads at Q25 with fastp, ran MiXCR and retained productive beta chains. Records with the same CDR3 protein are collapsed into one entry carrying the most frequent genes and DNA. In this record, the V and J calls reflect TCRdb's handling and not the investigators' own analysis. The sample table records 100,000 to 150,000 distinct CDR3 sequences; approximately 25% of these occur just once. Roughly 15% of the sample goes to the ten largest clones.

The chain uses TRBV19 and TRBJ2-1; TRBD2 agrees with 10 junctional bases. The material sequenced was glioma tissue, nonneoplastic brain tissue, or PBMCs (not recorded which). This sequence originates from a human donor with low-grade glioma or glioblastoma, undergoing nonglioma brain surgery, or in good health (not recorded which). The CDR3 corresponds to CASSMSSGSEQFF. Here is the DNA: TGTGCCAGTAGTATGTCTAGCGGGAGCGAGCAGTTCTTC.